This T cell receptor (beta chain) was observed in a study of T-cell reconstitution after alpha-beta-depleted transplantation in children (dated by TCRdb to 2015 to 2016). Describing the broader study: Using TCR repertoire profiling, the study quantitatively followed how T-cell immune reconstitution unfolded in children after TCRalphabeta/CD19-depleted allogeneic hematopoietic cell transplantation.

As concerns this clonotype: This receptor's antigen is unknown. The input lacks base qualities; no much larger clone sits a single base away.

Preparation of the library involved PCR. Instrument on record: Illumina HiSeq 2500. TCR library preparation used molecular barcoding, with unique molecular identifiers applied to normalize quantification of the TCRbeta repertoire. TCRdb's own reprocessing of the public reads used fastp at Q25 and MiXCR and kept productive beta chains. Rows merge per CDR3 protein into single entries with the most common DNA and genes. In all, the sample holds about 640,000 distinct CDR3 sequences, and roughly 15% of those were seen once. The biggest ten clones account for 1.1% of the sample. Via the germline V gene, CDR1 is SGHRS and CDR2 YFSETQ. V is cut by 3 bases and J by 6 bases, and the space between the germline ends is 13 bases. The CDR3 runs 13 amino acids, cysteine and phenylalanine included. The only DNA kept is the CDR3, 39 bases in frame from the first base.

The sample consisted of PBMCs from the stem cell graft donor, taken from the stem cell graft. In this chain, TRBV5-1 is recombined with TRBJ2-7, with TRBD1 tentatively as D gene (6 bases match). The TCR comes from a human donor who donated a stem cell graft to a child with acute myeloid leukemia. The CDR3 in this case is CASSWDIGLEQYF. The DNA is as follows: TGCGCCAGCAGCTGGGACATTGGACTCGAGCAGTACTTC.